The T cell receptor (beta chain) described here comes from a study of blood T cell repertoires in COVID-19. Study-level information: Sources were T cells, B-cell-depleted T cells, or PBMCs; the material itself was cDNA or gDNA.

The method was immunoSEQ multiplex PCR; TCRdb's version includes in-frame clones alone and lacks a portion of them. The data hold over 35,000 clones, with approximately 90% observed a single time. Per the germline V gene, CDR1 is SGHVS and CDR2 is FNYEAQ. V was trimmed by 8 bases and J by 5 bases, leaving 15 bases between them. This CDR3 region has 14 residues. The chain combines TRBV7-6 with TRBJ2-2, with a possible D match to TRBD1 (6 bases). The receptor's source is a human donor in a cohort sampled during active COVID-19. Sample: peripheral blood. In DNA, the CDR3 is TGTGCCAGCCAAGAAACAGGGCATACCGGGGAGCTGTTTTTT. Protein sequence: CASQETGHTGELFF. Complete variable domain (other parts from reference TRBV7-6 and TRBJ2-2): GAGVSQSPRYKVTKRGQDVALRCDPISGHVSLYWYRQALGQGPEFLTYFNYEAQQDKSGLPNDRFSAERPEGSISTLTIQRTEQRDSAMYRCASQETGHTGELFFGEGSRLTVL.